Reported below is one T cell receptor (beta chain). This clonotype was detected a few times. Its antigen is currently not known. Per-base qualities were not stored, and no clone one base away is much larger. Libraries incorporated unique molecular identifier barcodes, which were used to quantify clonotypes. Qiagen AllPrep DNA/RNA Micro kits were used to isolate total RNA, and an Agilent TapeStation was used to check RNA quality. TCR beta libraries were built by 5' RACE: cDNA synthesis followed by two PCR steps using TCR beta constant-region gene-specific primers. TCR beta libraries were sequenced on an Illumina MiSeq platform. Turning to the authors' computational methods: MIGEC, MiXCR and VDJtools were used for read processing. Clonotype frequency was computed as the clonotype's share of unique molecular identifiers among all unique molecular identifiers in the sample. Nonfunctional TRBV genes listed as pseudogenes or open reading frames in IMGT, such as TRBV1, TRBV12-1 and TRBV21, were excluded. Using fastp trimming at Q25 and MiXCR clonotype assembly, TCRdb reanalyzed the public sequencing data and kept in-frame beta chains. Identical CDR3 protein sequences are pooled into one entry, listed with their most common genes and DNA. The V and J calls here are based on TCRdb, not the publication. This sample holds about 20,000 distinct CDR3 sequences; about 2% were observed only once. About 4.8% of the sample is taken by the ten largest.

Measured from the cysteine to the phenylalanine, the CDR3 is 16 residues long. Only the CDR3 DNA is retained, 48 bases long and in frame from the first base. A distance of 15 bases separates the germline ends of V and J, which lose 5 bases and 0 bases respectively. In the germline V gene (reference sequence), CDR1 corresponds to MNHEY and CDR2 to SMNVEV. This specimen comes from a study of beta chain bispecific antibodies for T cell cancers (dated by TCRdb to about 2021). With regard to the full study: Healthy donor T cells were cocultured with T cell leukemia lines and bispecific antibodies, then TRBV sequencing of surviving cells measured the depletion of each TRBV family. On the cell surface, TRBV12 (TRBV12-3) was expressed by Jurkat cells, whereas TRBV5-5 was expressed by HPB-ALL cells.

The treatment or condition label, as the study defines it: alpha-V12: anti-TRBV12 scFv linked to anti-CD3 scFv. T cells were expanded from blood mononuclear cells with anti-CD3 antibody OKT3 or CD3/CD28 Dynabeads for roughly 3 days. For the anti-TRBV12 bispecific sample, Jurkat leukemia cells were cocultured with normal T cells, and the comparison was a control coculture using an anti-CD19 bispecific. Expanded T cells were maintained in RPMI 1640 supplemented with 10% fetal bovine serum, recombinant human IL-2 (approximately 99 IU/ml) and IL-7 (around 5.3 ng/ml). Cocultures combined approximately 50,000 normal T cells with approximately 50,000 target cells and bispecific antibody in approximately 0.09 mL, incubated around 16 hours at 37°C. Each bispecific antibody was composed of two single-chain variable fragments, which were expressed in a single-chain diabody format with a His tag. Effector T cells came from healthy human donors; peripheral blood mononuclear cells were isolated from leukapheresis samples by Ficoll density gradient centrifugation.

Results and caveats for the whole study, not just this receptor: Leukemia cell line cells were mixed with normal T cells in each sequenced sample, and most of the targeted TRBV signal was derived from the leukemia cells rather than from the normal T cells. Except for the targeted genes and closely related genes, all other TRBV family members appeared to be unaffected by the TRBV-directed bispecific antibodies. Relative to anti-CD19, exposure to anti-TRBV12 lowered the TRBV12-3 share of total TRBV signal by 98.9%, while TRBV12-4 dropped by under 40%, a change that was not significant. Cross-reactivity of the anti-TRBV5-5 antibody with TRBV5-6 was attributed to high sequence similarity between the two genes.

Sequencing used healthy donor T cells cultured with leukemia cells, obtained from a culture containing a bispecific antibody targeting TCR Vbeta12. The sequence was obtained from a human donor in good health. Some clones in this sample may be carry-over from other donors' samples. The sequence is built from TRBV27 and TRBJ2-3; 6 matching bases give a weak D call of TRBD1. The CDR3 protein: CASSPARTASTDTQYF. The nucleotide sequence reads TGTGCCAGCAGTCCAGCCCGGACAGCAAGCACAGATACGCAGTATTTT.